These T cell receptor beta chains were read from a single sample in a study of CD4 T cells in relation to SARS-CoV-2 and coronaviruses. Libraries were prepared by immunoSEQ multiplex PCR; TCRdb keeps only in-frame clonotypes and omits some of them. Here the sample spans 40,000 or so clones, approximately 85% being singletons. Sequenced sample: memory CD4+ T cells from PBMCs. All receptors derive from an adult with COVID-19. The CDR3 runs from the conserved cysteine through the conserved F or W. A D gene is named only where the DNA matches it firmly. The listing skips clone size in some rows; elsewhere it reads once, few, many or a size class.

V,D,J,size,CDR3,DNA
TRBV6-1,TRBD1,TRBJ1-5,few,CASSEGGQGADPQHF,TGTGCCAGCAGTGAAGGGGGACAGGGGGCGGATCCCCAGCATTTT
TRBV7-9,NA,TRBJ2-1,NA,CASSLSWNEQFF,TGTGCCAGCAGCTTATCGTGGAATGAGCAGTTCTTC
TRBV28,NA,TRBJ1-2,NA,CASSWGGLVGGGYTF,TGTGCCAGCAGTTGGGGGGGGTTGGTTGGGGGTGGCTACACCTTC
TRBV5-1,NA,TRBJ2-7,NA,CASSLEGMTYEQYF,TGCGCCAGCAGCTTGGAAGGGATGACCTACGAGCAGTACTTC
TRBV5-5,TRBD2,TRBJ2-5,once,CASRASGTKETQYF,TGTGCCAGCAGGGCTAGCGGGACCAAAGAGACCCAGTACTTC
TRBV19,TRBD2,TRBJ2-1,NA,CASSIVPLAGVKNEQFF,TGTGCCAGTAGTATTGTCCCCCTAGCGGGAGTAAAGAATGAGCAGTTCTTC
TRBV4-3,NA,TRBJ2-1,NA,CASSQDVTATYNEQFF,TGCGCCAGCAGCCAAGATGTGACAGCCACCTACAATGAGCAGTTCTTC
TRBV2,NA,TRBJ2-2,NA,CASSELRGNTGELFF,TGTGCCAGCAGTGAGTTGCGCGGGAACACCGGGGAGCTGTTTTTT
TRBV15,NA,TRBJ2-7,NA,CATSRLAHSYEQYF,TGTGCCACCAGCAGACTAGCCCACTCCTACGAGCAGTACTTC
TRBV6-5,NA,TRBJ1-5,NA,CASSFRDSYNQPQHF,TGTGCCAGCAGTTTCCGTGACAGCTACAATCAGCCCCAGCATTTT
TRBV6-6,NA,TRBJ1-4,NA,CASRGPPGNHEKLFF,TGTGCCAGCAGGGGCCCTCCGGGAAATCATGAAAAACTGTTTTTT
TRBV5-1,NA,TRBJ2-1,NA,CASSANGVGEQFF,TGCGCCAGCAGCGCCAATGGGGTTGGGGAGCAGTTCTTC
TRBV19,NA,TRBJ1-2,once,CASIDRQTNYGYTF,TGTGCCAGTATCGACCGACAAACTAACTATGGCTACACCTTC
TRBV18,NA,TRBJ2-1,NA,CASSPREISYNEQFF,TGTGCCAGCTCACCGAGGGAGATCTCCTACAATGAGCAGTTCTTC
TRBV2,TRBD1,TRBJ1-1,NA,CASKGTGGAEAFF,TGTGCCAGCAAAGGGACAGGGGGAGCTGAAGCTTTCTTT
TRBV6-2/TRBV6-3,NA,TRBJ1-5,NA,CASSYLRGSNQPQHF,TGTGCCAGCAGTTACCTAAGGGGGAGCAATCAGCCCCAGCATTTT
TRBV24-1,TRBD2,TRBJ2-5,NA,CATSEGGRGTQYF,TGTGCCACCAGTGAGGGGGGGAGGGGGACCCAGTACTTC
TRBV3-1/TRBV3-2,NA,TRBJ2-3,NA,CASSQGSPGTQYF,TGTGCCAGCAGCCAAGGGTCACCCGGTACGCAGTATTTT
TRBV6-2/TRBV6-3,NA,TRBJ2-3,NA,CASSWTTDTQYF,TGTGCCAGCAGTTGGACCACAGATACGCAGTATTTT
TRBV6-5,NA,TRBJ1-1,NA,CASSYTRANTEAFF,TGTGCCAGCAGTTATACCCGGGCCAACACTGAAGCTTTCTTT
TRBV7-2,TRBD2,TRBJ2-3,NA,CASRPGTSADTQYF,TGTGCCAGCAGGCCCGGGACTAGCGCAGATACGCAGTATTTT
TRBV7-9,NA,TRBJ2-3,NA,CASSFRGSDTQYF,TGTGCCAGCAGCTTCAGGGGTTCAGATACGCAGTATTTT
TRBV27,NA,TRBJ2-2,NA,CASRRDRSPLNTGELFF,TGTGCCAGCAGAAGGGACCGAAGTCCTCTGAACACCGGGGAGCTGTTTTTT
TRBV2,TRBD1,TRBJ1-6,NA,CASRDRGLSSPLHF,TGTGCCAGCAGGGACAGGGGGCTTTCTTCACCCCTCCACTTT
TRBV18,TRBD1,TRBJ1-4,NA,CASSPIQGLIDEKLFF,TGTGCCAGCTCACCAATACAGGGGCTGATCGATGAAAAACTGTTTTTT
TRBV7-3,NA,TRBJ2-1,NA,CASSLAENNEQFF,TGTGCCAGCAGTCTGGCGGAGAACAATGAGCAGTTCTTC
TRBV7-9,NA,TRBJ2-1,NA,CASSKSNEQFF,TGTGCCAGCAGCAAATCCAATGAGCAGTTCTTC
TRBV7-2,TRBD1,TRBJ2-7,NA,CASSLGTGKYEQYF,TGTGCCAGCAGCTTGGGGACAGGTAAATACGAGCAGTACTTC
TRBV7-9,NA,TRBJ2-5,NA,CASSPGETQYF,TGTGCCAGCAGCCCAGGAGAGACCCAGTACTTC
TRBV11-3,NA,TRBJ2-1,NA,CASNVKAGGIMDEQFF,TGTGCCAGCAATGTTAAGGCGGGCGGGATTATGGATGAGCAGTTCTTC
TRBV2,NA,TRBJ2-3,NA,CASKLLRFSDTQYF,TGTGCCAGCAAGCTCCTACGATTCTCAGATACGCAGTATTTT
TRBV3-1/TRBV3-2,TRBD2,TRBJ2-1,NA,CASGLAGGSIYNEQFF,TGTGCCAGCGGACTAGCGGGAGGATCAATTTACAATGAGCAGTTCTTC
TRBV7-2,NA,TRBJ1-1,NA,CASSADRRSTEAFF,TGTGCCAGCAGCGCCGACAGAAGGAGTACTGAAGCTTTCTTT
TRBV11-2,TRBD1,TRBJ2-1,NA,CASSLTGTGTNEQFF,TGTGCCAGCAGCTTAACAGGGACAGGGACCAATGAGCAGTTCTTC
TRBV28,TRBD2,TRBJ2-7,NA,CASSRRPAFSGSHEQYF,TGTGCCAGCAGTCGCCGTCCAGCCTTTAGCGGGAGCCACGAGCAGTACTTC
TRBV29-1,NA,TRBJ1-2,few,CSVESNYGYTF,TGCAGCGTTGAAAGCAACTATGGCTACACCTTC
TRBV7-2,NA,TRBJ2-1,NA,CASSLATGEGEQFF,TGTGCCAGCAGCTTAGCGACAGGGGAGGGAGAGCAGTTCTTC
TRBV5-1,NA,TRBJ2-3,once,CASSLATDTQYF,TGCGCCAGCAGCTTGGCCACAGATACGCAGTATTTT
TRBV19,TRBD1,TRBJ2-1,NA,CASSPTGAMYNEQFF,TGTGCCAGTAGTCCGACAGGGGCGATGTACAATGAGCAGTTCTTC
TRBV9,TRBD2,TRBJ2-3,NA,CASSVGLAGLTPTDTQYF,TGTGCCAGCAGCGTGGGACTAGCGGGACTAACTCCCACAGATACGCAGTATTTT
TRBV6-5,NA,TRBJ2-5,NA,CASSYSESAGETQYF,TGTGCCAGCAGTTACTCCGAATCCGCGGGGGAGACCCAGTACTTC